The rows below give T cell receptor beta chains drawn from one sample of a study of T cells after yellow fever vaccination. TCRdb ran MiXCR on the 5' RACE reads and lists one entry per CDR3 protein. The table has some 300,000 distinct CDR3 sequences, about 10% seen once. Specimen: CD4+ T cells sorted from PBMCs, collected 5 days after the yellow fever booster vaccination. These receptors were collected from a man between 18 and 35 years old who received the YFV17D yellow fever vaccine. Each CDR3 is given with its conserved first and last residue. The order of the fields is V gene, J gene, clone size, D gene, CDR3 protein, CDR3 DNA. D genes are given only for firm matches. Where a row states a size, it is once, few, many or the class of an expanded clone; other rows omit it.

TRBV12-3/TRBV12-4	TRBJ1-3	few	TRBD1	CASSPGGRAGNTIYF	TGTGCCAGCAGTCCAGGGGGCAGGGCTGGAAACACCATATATTTT
TRBV19	TRBJ2-3	many	TRBD2	CASSIRRGGLDTQYF	TGTGCCAGTAGTATAAGGCGGGGGGGCCTAGATACGCAGTATTTT
TRBV20-1	TRBJ1-4	.	TRBD1	CSARLGQAGEKLFF	TGCAGTGCTAGGTTGGGACAGGCTGGTGAAAAACTGTTTTTT
TRBV24-1	TRBJ2-2	few	.	CATSARGNTGELFF	TGTGCCACCAGTGCTCGGGGGAACACCGGGGAGCTGTTTTTT
TRBV7-8	TRBJ2-5	few	.	CASSPAGRYQETQYF	TGTGCCAGCAGCCCGGCGGGGCGGTACCAAGAGACCCAGTACTTC
TRBV5-1	TRBJ1-5	many	.	CASSGDPSQPQHF	TGCGCCAGCAGCGGGGACCCCAGTCAGCCCCAGCATTTT
TRBV4-1	TRBJ2-5	many	.	CASSQGNGAETQYF	TGCGCCAGCAGCCAAGGGAACGGGGCAGAGACCCAGTACTTC
TRBV7-9	TRBJ2-3	many	TRBD1	CASSSRQGSTDTQYF	TGTGCCAGCAGCTCCCGACAGGGTAGCACAGATACGCAGTATTTT
TRBV12-3/TRBV12-4	TRBJ2-3	once	.	CASHSWGSDTQYF	TGTGCCAGCCATTCGTGGGGGTCGGATACGCAGTATTTT
TRBV10-3	TRBJ1-1	few	.	CAISGTANTEAFF	TGTGCCATCAGTGGCACAGCGAACACTGAAGCTTTCTTT
TRBV7-2	TRBJ1-6	many	.	CASSLDGQSYSPLHF	TGTGCCAGCAGCTTAGATGGCCAGTCCTACTCACCCCTCCACTTT
TRBV4-1	TRBJ2-4	many	.	CASSQQGAGKTRNIQYF	TGCGCCAGCAGCCAACAAGGGGCGGGGAAGACCCGGAACATTCAGTACTTC
TRBV20-1	TRBJ2-3	many	.	CSARWGGDTQYF	TGCAGTGCTAGATGGGGCGGGGATACGCAGTATTTT
TRBV6-2/TRBV6-3	TRBJ1-5	many	.	CASRQGNQPQHF	TGTGCCAGCAGACAGGGAAATCAGCCCCAGCATTTT
TRBV12-3/TRBV12-4	TRBJ1-2	.	.	CASSFSENYGYTF	TGTGCCAGCAGTTTCAGCGAAAACTATGGCTACACCTTC
TRBV4-3	TRBJ2-3	.	.	CASSQDTGRTQYF	TGCGCCAGCAGCCAAGATACTGGTCGTACGCAGTATTTT
TRBV12-3/TRBV12-4	TRBJ2-7	.	.	CASSLWATAQLTYEQYF	TGTGCCAGCAGTTTATGGGCGACAGCCCAGCTTACCTACGAGCAGTACTTC
TRBV15	TRBJ2-7	few	.	CATSREGDKYF	TGTGCCACCAGCAGAGAGGGGGATAAGTACTTC